The subject of this entry is one T cell receptor beta chain. Original processing notes: Reference gene primer amplification yielded estimated nucleated cell counts. Clones were read by immunoSEQ multiplex PCR, and TCRdb kept only the in-frame ones, dropping some. V, J and clone size are those of that table, while D and trimming were read from the DNA. The table lists roughly 110,000 clones, 75% to 90% of them singletons. CDR3 length equals 13 residues. The germline V gene has CDR1 SGHTA and CDR2 FQGNSA. Trimming stripped 1 base from V and 12 bases from J, with 13 bases between. This specimen belongs to a study of blood T cell repertoires in COVID-19. Study-wide background: Samples of COVID-19 (acute and convalescent) were obtained from the United States, Italy and Spain. T cells, B-cell-depleted T cells, or PBMCs supplied cDNA or gDNA.

The V and J genes are TRBV7-2 and TRBJ2-1, with D perhaps TRBD2 (6 bases). This clonotype originated in an older man with acute or convalescent COVID-19. Sequencing was performed on peripheral blood. CDR3 sequence (DNA): TGTGCCAGCAGCTTAGGGGTGGGGGGATGGCAGTTCTTC. Protein: CASSLGVGGWQFF. Full variable domain (outside the CDR3, taken from reference TRBV7-2 and TRBJ2-1): GAGVSQSPSNKVTEKGKDVELRCDPISGHTALYWYRQSLGQGLEFLIYFQGNSAPDKSGLPSDRFSAERTGGSVSTLTIQRTQQEDSAVYLCASSLGVGGWQFFGPGTRLTVL.